This TCR beta chain is from a study of T-cell reconstitution after alpha-beta-depleted transplantation in children. During its preparation, the TCRbeta library received unique molecular identifiers. TCRdb fed the PCR reads into MiXCR, producing one record per CDR3 protein. The sample lists a few hundred thousand distinct CDR3 sequences; around 9.5% were seen once. This CDR3 region has 12 residues. The germline CDR1 and CDR2 sequences are SQVTM and ANQGSEA. V was trimmed by 6 bases and J by 4 bases, leaving 13 bases between them. The sequencing used PBMCs from the stem cell graft donor, collected from the stem cell graft. This TCR was recovered from a human donor who donated a stem cell graft to a child with acute lymphoblastic leukemia. The chain couples TRBV29-1 to TRBJ2-7; tentative D call: TRBD2 (5 bases). The CDR3 bases are TGCAGCGTGGGCGAGGGTTGGTACGAGCAGTACTTC. Encoded protein: CSVGEGWYEQYF.